This TCR beta chain was recorded in a study of OX40 agonist ivuxolimab in advanced cancers. At the level of the whole study: Ivuxolimab, which targeted the costimulatory receptor OX40 (CD134), was an agonistic, fully human IgG2 monoclonal antibody. The purpose of peripheral TCRbeta sequencing was to test whether ivuxolimab changed TCR sequence diversity and led to clonal T-cell expansion. Of the approximately 50 patients in dose escalation, about 20 had hepatocellular carcinoma, some 15 had melanoma, 9 had renal cell carcinoma and 9 had head and neck cancer. Partial responses occurred in three dose-escalation patients: two with cutaneous melanoma and one with hepatocellular carcinoma. A male proportion of 82.7% and a mean age of approximately 62 years, ranging from roughly 23 to 85, were recorded for the dose-escalation cohort. Prior anti-PD-1, anti-PD-L1 or anti-CTLA-4 therapy was permitted, and 40% of dose-escalation patients had received checkpoint inhibitors. The paper describes the monotherapy dose-escalation part (N of about 47 patients) of the phase I trial of ivuxolimab. Intravenous ivuxolimab was administered to patients every 2 weeks at six dose levels: 0.01, 0.1, 0.3, 1.5, 3 and 10 mg/kg.

Turning to this clone: Its antigen specificity is not known. No per-base quality is available; no much larger clone lies one base away.

Patients with a history of autoimmune disease or receiving systemic immunosuppression were excluded from the trial. In every dose cohort, peripheral blood was drawn for TCR sequencing at baseline, cycle 4 day 1, and cycle 7 day 1. The samples were drawn from a first-in-human, open-label, multicenter phase I dose-escalation trial of ivuxolimab. Adults with locally advanced or metastatic head and neck squamous cell, hepatocellular, melanoma or renal cell carcinoma were enrolled in the trial. Before TCR sequencing, CD4+ T cells and CD8+ T cells from peripheral blood were sorted into separate populations. On the study overall, not on this receptor specifically: In the 0.1-3.0 mg/kg groups, partial responders had among the lowest normalized peripheral clonal expansion, particularly in CD8+ T cells. After ivuxolimab, expanded clones were on average more numerous among CD8+ T cells than among CD4+ T cells. Low levels of normalized T-cell clonal expansion were also seen in some patients who did not respond. At doses from 0.1 to 3.0 mg/kg, clonal expansion was seen in both CD4+ and CD8+ blood T cells between baseline and week 6. The antigen specificity of the peripheral T cells that underwent clonal expansion was not determined.

CDR1 and CDR2 are drawn from the germline V gene: SGHRS, YFSETQ. The CDR3 numbers 14 residues from cysteine through phenylalanine. The retained sequence is limited to the CDR3, 42 bases, with the frame set at the first base. V is clipped by 1 base and J by 4 bases, and the sequence between their germline boundaries is 8 bases long. Genomic DNA was isolated from the sorted cells so that the TCRbeta CDR3 region could be sequenced. The immunoSEQ Assay was used to sequence the TCRbeta CDR3 regions. In TCRdb, the immuneACCESS table is reduced to in-frame sequences with V and J assigned. These tables do not hold every clone; where another copy was compared, an unresolved V gene accounts for under half, and the others remain unexplained. This sample comprises 65,000 to 80,000 clones, about 86% of them detected only once. In total, the top ten clones hold less than 2.5% of the sample.

The chain couples TRBV5-1 to TRBJ2-2, with the identity of the D gene unclear. This TCR was recovered from an adult with an advanced solid tumor such as melanoma, head and neck, liver or kidney cancer. Specimen: CD4+ or CD8+ T cells sorted from blood, collected in a trial of the OX40 agonist ivuxolimab. The CDR3 amino acid sequence is: CASSLTERTGELFF. Here is the DNA: TGCGCCAGCAGCTTGACGGAGCGCACCGGGGAGCTGTTTTTT.